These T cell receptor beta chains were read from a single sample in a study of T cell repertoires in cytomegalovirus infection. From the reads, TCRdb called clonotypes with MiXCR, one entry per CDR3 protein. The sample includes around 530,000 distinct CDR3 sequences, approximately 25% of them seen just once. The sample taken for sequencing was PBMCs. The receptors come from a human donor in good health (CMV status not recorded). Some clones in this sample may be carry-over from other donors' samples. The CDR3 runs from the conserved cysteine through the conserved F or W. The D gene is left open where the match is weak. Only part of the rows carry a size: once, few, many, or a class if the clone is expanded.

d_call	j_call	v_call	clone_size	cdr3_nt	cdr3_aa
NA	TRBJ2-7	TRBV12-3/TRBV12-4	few	TGTGCCAGCAGTTTAAACAGCGTCCCCTACGAGCAGTACTTC	CASSLNSVPYEQYF
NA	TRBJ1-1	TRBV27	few	TGTGCCAGCAGTTTATACCCAGGGAAGGAAGGTACTGAAGCTTTCTTT	CASSLYPGKEGTEAFF
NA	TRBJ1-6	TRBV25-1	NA	TGTGCCAGCAGACCCAGGAAGGGGGGGATTTCACCCCTCCACTTT	CASRPRKGGISPLHF
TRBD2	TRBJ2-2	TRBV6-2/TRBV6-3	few	TGTGCCAGCAGCCGGGGACTAGCGATGATCGGGGAGCTGTTTTTT	CASSRGLAMIGELFF
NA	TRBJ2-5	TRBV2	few	TGTGCCAGCAATCGAATAGGGTCTCAAGAGACCCAGTACTTC	CASNRIGSQETQYF
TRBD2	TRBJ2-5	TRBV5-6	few	TGTGCCAGCACGCCTAGCGGTGAAGAGACCCAGTACTTC	CASTPSGEETQYF
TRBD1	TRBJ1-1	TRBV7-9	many	TGTGCCAGCAGCCTGGGACAGCTTTCGGGAACTGAAGCTTTCTTT	CASSLGQLSGTEAFF
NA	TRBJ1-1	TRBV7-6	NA	TGTGCCAGCAGCTTTTACAGCCTTACTAGGGGGAACACTGAAGCTTTCTTT	CASSFYSLTRGNTEAFF
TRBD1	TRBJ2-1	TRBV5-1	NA	TGCGCCAGCAGCCCTCTAGGGGAGCCAGGGGGTGAGCAGTTCTTC	CASSPLGEPGGEQFF
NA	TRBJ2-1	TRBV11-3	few	TGTGCCAGCAGCCCCCGGGGACCCCGAGGAGGTGAGCAGTTCTTC	CASSPRGPRGGEQFF
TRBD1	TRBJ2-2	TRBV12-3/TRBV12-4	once	TGTGCCAGCAGCCGGACAGGGGGGCTCACCGGGGAGCTGTTTTTT	CASSRTGGLTGELFF
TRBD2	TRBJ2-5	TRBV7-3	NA	TGTGCCAGCAGCCCAAGGGGGACTAGCGGGAGGGCCGTTCCAGAGACCCAGTACTTC	CASSPRGTSGRAVPETQYF
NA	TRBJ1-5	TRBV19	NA	TGTGCCAGTAGTAAGGTTGGGATGCGACAGGGCAATCAGCCCCAGCATTTT	CASSKVGMRQGNQPQHF
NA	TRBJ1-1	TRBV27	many	TGTGCCAGCAGTTTAATCGGGCCGGGGAACACTGAAGCTTTCTTT	CASSLIGPGNTEAFF
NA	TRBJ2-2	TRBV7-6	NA	TGTGCCAGCAGCATCCGGGAACTCCATGGCCTCGGGAACACCGGGGAGCTGTTTTTT	CASSIRELHGLGNTGELFF
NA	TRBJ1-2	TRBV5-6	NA	TGTGCCAGCAGCTTGCCACGTGCCAGCAGTCCCTATGGCTACACCTTC	CASSLPRASSPYGYTF
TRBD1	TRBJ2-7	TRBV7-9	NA	TGTGCCAGCAGCTTATATAACAGGGGGGACGAGCAGTACTTC	CASSLYNRGDEQYF
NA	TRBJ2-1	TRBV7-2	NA	TGTGCCAGCAGCTGGCCACGGGGGTCCTACAATGCGCAGTTCTTC	CASSWPRGSYNAQFF
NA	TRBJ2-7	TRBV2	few	TGTGCCAGCACAGGTTTCGGGGAAGTGGCCTACGAGCAGTACTTC	CASTGFGEVAYEQYF
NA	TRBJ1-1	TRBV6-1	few	TGTGCCAGCAGGCTAACAGCGAACACTGAAGCTTTCTTT	CASRLTANTEAFF
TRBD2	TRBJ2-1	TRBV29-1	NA	TGCAGCGTCCGTAGCGGGAGAGGGGCCAATGAGCAGTTCTTC	CSVRSGRGANEQFF
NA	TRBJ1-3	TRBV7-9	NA	TGTGCCAGCAGCTTACGTCAGGGCTCCCCTGGAAACACCATATATTTT	CASSLRQGSPGNTIYF
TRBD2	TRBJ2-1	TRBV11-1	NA	TGTGCCAGCAGCTCTGCTAGCGGGAGTCGGAATGAGCAGTTCTTC	CASSSASGSRNEQFF
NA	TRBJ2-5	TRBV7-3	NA	TGTGCCAGCAGCTTAATTGGCGGGACCCAGTACTTC	CASSLIGGTQYF
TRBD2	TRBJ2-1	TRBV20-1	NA	TGCAGTGCTAGAGGAATTGCGGGAGGGCCGGATGAGCAGTTCTTC	CSARGIAGGPDEQFF
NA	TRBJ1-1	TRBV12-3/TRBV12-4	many	TGTGCCAGCAGTTCCCGGGAGATTGAAGCTTTCTTT	CASSSREIEAFF
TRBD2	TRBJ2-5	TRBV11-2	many	TGTGCCAGCAGCTCGCCTAGCGGGGCACAAGAGACCCAGTACTTC	CASSSPSGAQETQYF
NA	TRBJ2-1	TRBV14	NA	TGTGCCAGCAGCCAAGCTCTCTACTACAATGAGCAGTTCTTC	CASSQALYYNEQFF
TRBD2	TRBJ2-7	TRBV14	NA	TGTGCCAGCAGCCAAGGCCCCGGGAGGGCCCACGAGCAGTACTTC	CASSQGPGRAHEQYF
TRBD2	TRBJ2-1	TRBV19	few	TGTGCCAGTAGTAAGGCGGGAGTGTCCTACAATGAGCAGTTCTTC	CASSKAGVSYNEQFF
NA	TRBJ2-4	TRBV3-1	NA	TGTGCCAGCAGCCTAACCTTGGGGAGCGGCAAAAACATTCAGTACTTC	CASSLTLGSGKNIQYF
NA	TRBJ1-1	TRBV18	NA	TGTGCCAGCTATTCTACCCGGGGGACTGAAGCTTTCTTT	CASYSTRGTEAFF
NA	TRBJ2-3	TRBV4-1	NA	TGTGCCAGCAGCCAAGAGGCAGCGTTTAGCACAGATACGCAGTATTTT	CASSQEAAFSTDTQYF
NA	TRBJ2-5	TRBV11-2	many	TGTGCCAGCAGCTTAGTTGCTGGGAACCAAGAGACCCAGTACTTC	CASSLVAGNQETQYF
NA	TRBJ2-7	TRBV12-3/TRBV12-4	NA	TGTGCCAGCAGCCGGGGACGGCGGGACGAGCAGTACTTC	CASSRGRRDEQYF
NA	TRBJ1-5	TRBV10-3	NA	TGTGCCATCAGTGAGACTAGCAATCAGCCCCAGCATTTT	CAISETSNQPQHF
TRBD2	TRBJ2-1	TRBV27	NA	TGTGCCACCGGTGATGGCAACCAGGGACTAGCGGGAGGCTCCCCCCTCAATGAGCAGTTCTTC	CATGDGNQGLAGGSPLNEQFF
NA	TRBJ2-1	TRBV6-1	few	TGTGCCAGCAGTGAAGAACTGAGCTCCTACAATGAGCAGTTCTTC	CASSEELSSYNEQFF
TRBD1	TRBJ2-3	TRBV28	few	TGTGCCAGCAGCCGAGCCGGGACAGGGGACGATACGCAGTATTTT	CASSRAGTGDDTQYF
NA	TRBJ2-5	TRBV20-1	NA	TGCAGTGCTACCGGGGTGCGCGAGACCCAGTACTTC	CSATGVRETQYF
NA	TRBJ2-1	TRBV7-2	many	TGTGCCAGCAGCACGAGGGACGGCTTCTCCTACAATGAGCAGTTCTTC	CASSTRDGFSYNEQFF
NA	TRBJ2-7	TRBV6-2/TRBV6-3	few	TGTGCCAGCAGTTACGGAGGGCCGGATAACTACGAGCAGTACTTC	CASSYGGPDNYEQYF
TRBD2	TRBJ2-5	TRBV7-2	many	TGTGCCAGCAGCCAGGGACTAGCTCAAGAGACCCAGTACTTC	CASSQGLAQETQYF
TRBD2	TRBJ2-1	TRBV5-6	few	TGTGCCAGCAGCTGGAGGGGGACTAGCGGGCGAGCTGAGCAGTTCTTC	CASSWRGTSGRAEQFF
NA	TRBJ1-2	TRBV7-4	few	TGTGCCAGCAGCTTACCCGGACGTGACTATGGCTACACCTTC	CASSLPGRDYGYTF
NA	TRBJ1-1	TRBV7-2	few	TGTGCCAGCAGCTTAGCCGGGCGGCAGGAAGCTTTCTTT	CASSLAGRQEAFF
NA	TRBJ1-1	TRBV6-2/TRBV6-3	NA	TGTGCCAGCAGACACGGGTTGTATGAAGCTTTCTTT	CASRHGLYEAFF
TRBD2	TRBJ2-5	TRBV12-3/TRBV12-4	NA	TGTGCCAGCAATCCAGCGGGGCCACGGGAGACCCAGTACTTC	CASNPAGPRETQYF
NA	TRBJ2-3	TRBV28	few	TGTGCCAGCAGTAATCAGAGGAGGGTTGTAGATACGCAGTATTTT	CASSNQRRVVDTQYF
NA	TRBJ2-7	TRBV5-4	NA	TGTGCCAGCCGGAGGGGGGAAGATACCTACGAGCAGTACTTC	CASRRGEDTYEQYF
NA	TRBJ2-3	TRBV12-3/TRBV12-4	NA	TGTGCCAGCAGTTCTCTACCGGGACTTCCGGCAGATACGCAGTATTTT	CASSSLPGLPADTQYF
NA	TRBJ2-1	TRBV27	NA	TGTGCCAGCAGTTTTTCTAAGGGTGACTCTTACAATGAGCAGTTCTTC	CASSFSKGDSYNEQFF
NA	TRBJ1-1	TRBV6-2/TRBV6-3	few	TGTGCCAGCAGTGGAGAGACGGGGTCTTTTTGGACTTTCTTT	CASSGETGSFWTFF
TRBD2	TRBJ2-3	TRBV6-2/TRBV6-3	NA	TGTGCCAGCAGTTTCCTCCCCGAGACTAGCGGTAGCACAGATACGCAGTATTTT	CASSFLPETSGSTDTQYF
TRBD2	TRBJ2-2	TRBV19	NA	TGTGCCAGTAGTATAGGGACTAGCTTCACCGGGGAGCTGTTTTTT	CASSIGTSFTGELFF
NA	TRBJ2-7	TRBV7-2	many	TGTGCCAGCAGCTTAGACTCGGGGCGCGTCTCCTACGAGCAGTACTTC	CASSLDSGRVSYEQYF
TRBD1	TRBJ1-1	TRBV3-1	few	TGTGCCAGCAGACAAGGGGACAGGGGGCGATCCACTGAAGCTTTCTTT	CASRQGDRGRSTEAFF
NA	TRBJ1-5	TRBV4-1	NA	TGCGCCAGCAGCCAAGATCAAGGGATCTATCAGCCCCAGCATTTT	CASSQDQGIYQPQHF
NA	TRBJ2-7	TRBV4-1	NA	TGCGCCAGCAGTTGGCAGGTCTCCTACGAGCAGTACTTC	CASSWQVSYEQYF